This T cell receptor beta chain came from a study of post-analysis software for immune sequencing data. Study details: Some patients lacked subtype; others had relapsing-remitting, secondary progressive or progressive-relapsing disease. General study findings and limits: Four to six TRBV segments were more frequent in patients than controls; TRBV5-6, TRBV5-1 and TRBV20-1 belonged to this group.

This clonotype came up many times. Its matching antigen is unknown. With 7 bases removed from V and 4 bases from J, the gap between germline ends came to 16 bases. CDR3 length: 14 amino acids. Germline CDR1 and CDR2: SEHNR and FQNEAQ (reference sequence). Sequencing libraries made from TCR beta cDNA carried unique molecular identifiers. TCRdb re-analysed the PCR reads in MiXCR, keeping a single row per CDR3 protein. The repertoire consists of some 260,000 distinct CDR3 sequences, with 30% to 45% occurring once and the leading ten covering 4.5% to 5.5%. Material for sequencing was blood. The clonotype was recovered from a girl between 10 and 17 years old with multiple sclerosis. This rearrangement joins TRBV7-9 to TRBJ1-2, with D hard to call. CDR3 protein: CASTKDANLYGYTF. Written as DNA, the CDR3 is TGTGCCAGCACCAAGGACGCGAACCTCTATGGCTACACCTTC.